These 13 T cell receptor beta chains were all obtained from the same sample, sequenced in a study of cytomegalovirus exposure and HLA in healthy donors. Profiled with immunoSEQ multiplex PCR; TCRdb holds only in-frame clones, not every one. Here the sample spans 130,000 or so clones, approximately 89% being singletons. The source material was PBMCs. The receptor set was obtained from a woman younger than 30 in good health and CMV-seropositive.

The chain carries TRBV6-5 and TRBJ2-7, with D hard to call. Germline assignment: CDR1 MNHEY and CDR2 SVGAGI. The CDR3 consists of 13 residues. The V and J ends lost 6 bases and 0 bases respectively, with 9 bases between them. The CDR3 coding sequence is TGTGCCAGCAGAGCAAGGAGCTCCTACGAGCAGTACTTC. This codes for CASRARSSYEQYF.

The chain has TRBV2 and TRBJ2-2, with TRBD2 identical over 8 bases. The length of the CDR3 is 15 residues. Losses at the gene ends were 4 bases for V and 5 bases for J; bases not matched to a gene: 6. Per germline, CDR1 SNHLY and CDR2 FYNNEI. CDR3 nucleotide sequence: TGTGCCAGCAGTGCGGGGGGGCGAGGAACCGGGGAGCTGTTTTTT. Translation: CASSAGGRGTGELFF.

This chain joins TRBV15 and TRBJ2-5; TRBD2 aligns across 7 bases. Germline CDR1 and CDR2: LNHNV and YYDKDF (reference sequence). The CDR3 is 13 amino acids. With V trimmed by 3 bases and J by 2 bases, 0 bases remained unmatched. CDR3 coding DNA: TGTGCCACCAGCAGGGGGGGGCAAGAGACCCAGTACTTC. Its translation: CATSRGGQETQYF.

This chain uses TRBV5-4 with TRBJ2-2, with a possible D match to TRBD1 (6 bases). Per the germline V gene, CDR1 is SGHNT and CDR2 is YYREEE (reference sequence). The V end was cut by 3 bases, the J end by 5 bases, with 11 bases between. The CDR3 totals 14 residues. The CDR3 DNA reads TGTGCCAGCAGCTCAGGGGTGGTTACCGGGGAGCTGTTTTTT. Translation gives CASSSGVVTGELFF. Full variable domain (rest looked up from reference TRBV5-4 and TRBJ2-2): ETGVTQSPTHLIKTRGQQVTLRCSSQSGHNTVSWYQQALGQGPQFIFQYYREEENGRGNFPPRFSGLQFPNYSSELNVNALELDDSALYLCASSSGVVTGELFFGEGSRLTVL.

V usage is TRBV4-2 and J usage is TRBJ1-1; D remains unclear. CDR3 length: 15 residues. Germline V gene lookup returns CDR1 LGHNA and CDR2 YNFKEQ. Trimming removed 4 bases at V and 1 base at J, with 13 bases between. The CDR3 nucleotides are TGTGCCAGCAGCCCTCAAGGGAGGGAGAACACTGAAGCTTTCTTT. Its protein product is CASSPQGRENTEAFF.

The V call is TRBV9, the J call TRBJ2-7; TRBD2 aligns across 13 bases. The CDR3 loop spans 17 amino acids. Germline values: CDR1 SGDLS, CDR2 YYNGEE. V lost 4 bases to trimming and J lost 0 bases; unmatched junction nucleotides: 7. CDR3 protein: CASSPGTSGAPSYEQYF. CDR3 bases: TGTGCCAGCAGCCCCGGGACTAGCGGGGCCCCCTCCTACGAGCAGTACTTC.

J is TRBJ2-3 and V is TRBV11-2; 7 bases fit TRBD2. The CDR3 length is 15 residues. With V trimmed by 2 bases and J by 1 base, 3 bases remained unmatched. The V gene's germline CDR1 is SGHAT and CDR2 FQNNGV. CDR3 residues: CASSLRLAGTDTQYF. The CDR3 coding sequence is TGTGCCAGCAGCTTAAGGCTAGCGGGCACAGATACGCAGTATTTT.

This rearrangement joins TRBV5-1 to TRBJ2-1; 8 bases align to TRBD2. CDR1 is SGHRS and CDR2 is YFSETQ in the germline V gene. CDR3 length: 17 amino acids. V gave up 1 base and J gave up 9 bases; unmatched junction bases: 15. In DNA form, the CDR3 reads TGCGCCAGCAGCTTGACCCCCCGGGGGGGGATAATGCTTGAGCAGTTCTTC. This sequence encodes CASSLTPRGGIMLEQFF.

A few counts support this clone. The chain joins TRBV5-4 to TRBJ1-6, with a weak D call TRBD1 (6 bases). V lost 3 bases and J lost 6, with 10 bases in between. This CDR3 region has 14 residues. Germline V gene sequence: CDR1 SGHNT, CDR2 YYREEE (reference sequence). The CDR3 reads CASSSWDINSPLHF. Written as DNA, the CDR3 is TGTGCCAGCAGCTCATGGGACATTAATTCACCCCTCCACTTT.

The chain is built from TRBV2 and TRBJ1-2; D possibly corresponds to TRBD1 (5 bases). The CDR3 has 16 amino acids. Trimming removed 5 bases from V and 5 bases from J, with 21 bases in between. Germline V gives CDR1 SNHLY, CDR2 FYNNEI. The CDR3 is CASSPGLKGLFYGYTF. Written as DNA, the CDR3 is TGTGCCAGCAGTCCAGGGCTTAAAGGCTTATTTTATGGCTACACCTTC.

The V and J genes are TRBV21-1 and TRBJ2-5; the table calls TRBD2, which could not be checked here. TRBV21-1 is a listed pseudogene. The CDR3 is 16 amino acids. The CDR3, as DNA: TGTGCCAGCATTCGCGGGGGAAGGGGGAATCAAGAGACCCAGTACTTC. This gives the protein CASIRGGRGNQETQYF.

This chain links TRBV9 with TRBJ2-7, with 7 bases identical to TRBD1. The CDR3 totals 13 residues. J gave up 2 bases and V 1 base, and 0 bases lay outside the gene matches. From germline, CDR1 is SGDLS and CDR2 YYNGEE. The DNA for the CDR3 is TGTGCCAGCAGCGTACAGGGGGCCTACGAGCAGTACTTC. This encodes CASSVQGAYEQYF.

V usage is TRBV5-4 and J usage is TRBJ1-1; D gene unclear. Trimming pared 1 base from V and 1 base from J, leaving 5 bases between. This CDR3 spans 13 amino acids. CDR1 and CDR2 from the germline V gene are SGHNT and YYREEE (reference sequence). The chain's CDR3 is CASSLWANTEAFF. Here the CDR3 DNA reads TGTGCCAGCAGCTTGTGGGCGAACACTGAAGCTTTCTTT.